The 17 T cell receptor beta chains in this list originate from one sample, sequenced in a study of PD-L1 blockade in urothelial cancer. Time point indicated: peripheral blood 6 weeks after treatment start. Sequencing used immunoSEQ multiplex PCR; TCRdb keeps in-frame clones, though not all of them. Of approximately 44,000 clones listed, roughly 89% are singletons. The source was PBMCs, collected around atezolizumab (anti-PD-L1) treatment. The receptors originated from a man between 65 and 85 years old with urothelial cancer.

Here the CDR3 reads CASSRQPGISYEQYF. In DNA, the CDR3 is TGTGCCAGCAGCCGCCAACCAGGGATCTCCTACGAGCAGTACTTC. The chain joins TRBV14 to TRBJ2-7; maybe TRBD1 (5 bases). The CDR3 runs to 15 residues. Trimming shortened V by 4 bases and J by 0 bases, and 13 bases separated the two germline ends. CDR1 and CDR2 from the germline V gene are SGHDN and FVKESK.

V is TRBV5-1 and J is TRBJ2-7; D perhaps matches TRBD2 (5 bases). Trimming shortened V by 0 bases and J by 1 base, and 11 bases separated the two germline ends. This CDR3 spans 15 amino acids. Per the germline V gene, CDR1 is SGHRS and CDR2 is YFSETQ. CDR3 DNA: TGCGCCAGCAGCTTGGCGGGATTAAGTTCCTACGAGCAGTACTTC. Translation: CASSLAGLSSYEQYF.

The chain uses TRBV7-7 and TRBJ2-1, with 8 bases fitting TRBD2. The germline gives CDR1 SSHAT, CDR2 FNYEAQ (reference sequence). The CDR3 consists of 16 residues. Germline trimming cut 5 bases from V and 4 bases from J; bases unmatched to any gene: 10. CDR3 region: CASSKKKRECYNEQFF. In DNA, the CDR3 is TGTGCCAGCAGCAAAAAAAAGCGGGAGTGTTACAATGAGCAGTTCTTC.

The gene calls are TRBV2 and TRBJ2-3; TRBD2 matches 10 bases. CDR1 is SNHLY and CDR2 is FYNNEI in the germline V gene. This CDR3 is 13 amino acids long. J gave up 5 bases and V 4 bases, and 0 bases lay outside the gene matches. This CDR3 is CASSGLAGDTQYF. DNA of the CDR3: TGTGCCAGCAGTGGACTAGCGGGAGATACGCAGTATTTT.

V gene TRBV30 combines with J gene TRBJ2-3; 11 nucleotides line up with TRBD2. In germline, CDR1 is GTSNPN, CDR2 SVGIG (reference sequence). The CDR3 covers 14 residues. This CDR3 is CAWGLAGGADTQYF. Written as DNA, the CDR3 is TGTGCTTGGGGGCTAGCGGGAGGAGCAGATACGCAGTATTTT. Full variable domain (remainder filled in from reference TRBV30 and TRBJ2-3): SQTIHQWPATLVQPVGSPLSLECTVEGTSNPNLYWYRQAAGRGLQLLFYSVGIGQISSEVPQNLSASRPQDRQFILSSKKLLLSDSGFYLCAWGLAGGADTQYFGPGTRLTVL.

The chain links TRBV5-5 to TRBJ1-2, with a possible D match to TRBD1 (5 bases). Germline loops: CDR1 SGHKS, CDR2 YYEKEE (reference sequence). CDR3 length: 14 residues. The V end lost 4 bases, the J end lost 0 bases, and 10 bases lay between the germline ends. CDR3 in amino acids: CASSPTASNYGYTF. In DNA, the CDR3 is TGTGCCAGCAGCCCGACAGCCTCTAACTATGGCTACACCTTC.

This clone was counted between two and nine times. V gene TRBV5-5 combines with J gene TRBJ1-5; 9 positions match TRBD1. The CDR3 has 16 amino acids. V shed 4 bases and J 0 bases; nucleotides not matched to a gene: 5. Germline V lookup: CDR1 SGHKS, CDR2 YYEKEE (reference sequence). Written as DNA, the CDR3 is TGTGCCAGCAGCCCGGGACAGGGACGTAGCAATCAGCCCCAGCATTTT. As protein: CASSPGQGRSNQPQHF.

The chain is built from TRBV7-9 and TRBJ1-2, with TRBD1 matching 8 bases. The trim removed 1 base at V and 6 bases at J, leaving 7 bases unmatched. The germline gives CDR1 SEHNR, CDR2 FQNEAQ (reference sequence). The CDR3 has 15 amino acids. The CDR3 spells CASSLENGQGNGYTF. The CDR3 bases are TGTGCCAGCAGCTTAGAGAACGGACAGGGCAATGGCTACACCTTC. Using reference TRBV7-9 and TRBJ1-2 for the parts outside the CDR3, the full variable domain is DTGVSQNPRHKITKRGQNVTFRCDPISEHNRLYWYRQTLGQGPEFLTYFQNEAQLEKSRLLSDRFSAERPKGSFSTLEIQRTEQGDSAMYLCASSLENGQGNGYTFGSGTRLTVV.

This rearrangement joins TRBV19 to TRBJ2-5; D not certain. V was cut by 5 bases and J by 4 bases, with 17 bases left in between. The V gene's germline CDR1 is LNHDA and CDR2 SQIVND (reference sequence). The CDR3 runs 15 residues. For the CDR3, the DNA is TGTGCCAGTAGTCTTAGTCTGAGAAATCTAGAGACCCAGTACTTC. This translates into CASSLSLRNLETQYF.

The chain couples TRBV27 to TRBJ2-2; 13 positions match TRBD2. Trimming at V came to 6 bases and at J to 6 bases, leaving 10 bases not matched to a gene. Germline CDR1 reads MNHEY; CDR2 reads SMNVEV (reference sequence). There are 17 residues in the CDR3. The CDR3 region is CASRTTSGRARAGELFF. The CDR3 DNA follows: TGTGCCAGCAGGACCACTAGCGGGAGGGCGCGGGCCGGGGAGCTGTTTTTT.

This clone was seen a few times. This chain connects TRBV10-1 to TRBJ2-7; the match to TRBD1 covers 7 bases. V trimming: 9 bases; J trimming: 5 bases; junction bases outside the gene matches: 10. CDR3 length: 13 residues. The V gene's germline CDR1 is WNHNN and CDR2 SYGVQD (reference sequence). CDR3 in amino acids: CASRRDSSHEQYF. CDR3 bases: TGCGCCAGTCGCCGGGACAGTTCCCACGAGCAGTACTTC.

The chain employs TRBV7-3 and TRBJ2-3; TRBD2 agrees at 7 bases. Germline CDR1 SGHTA, CDR2 FQGTGA. The V and J ends lost 5 bases and 3 bases, in that order; junction bases with no gene match: 5. The CDR3 loop spans 14 amino acids. The CDR3 region has the DNA TGTGCCAGCAGCCCTGGACTAGAAACAGATACGCAGTATTTT. Translated, it gives CASSPGLETDTQYF.

V is TRBV6-6 and J is TRBJ2-1; no firm D call. The CDR3 extends over 13 amino acids. Germline V CDR1 and CDR2: MNHNY, SVGAGI (reference sequence). Trimming took 7 bases from V and 0 from J, leaving 7 bases between them. CDR3 DNA sequence: TGTGCCAGCACCCCCGGCTCCTACAATGAGCAGTTCTTC. It specifies CASTPGSYNEQFF.

This chain joins TRBV5-1 and TRBJ1-3; D not certain. V was cut by 6 bases and J by 3 bases, with 10 bases left in between. The V gene's germline CDR1 is SGHRS and CDR2 YFSETQ. CDR3 length equals 13 residues. The CDR3 is CASTTGDGNTIYF. CDR3 nucleotides: TGCGCCAGCACCACGGGAGATGGAAACACCATATATTTT.

J is TRBJ2-5 and V is TRBV7-9, with a tentative D call TRBD1 (6 bases). The V gene's germline CDR1 is SEHNR and CDR2 FQNEAQ (reference sequence). Deletions cut 3 bases from V and 4 bases from J, with 15 bases between. The CDR3 loop spans 15 amino acids. The CDR3 reads CASSFAAGVTETQYF. The CDR3 DNA is TGTGCCAGCAGCTTCGCTGCAGGGGTAACAGAGACCCAGTACTTC. Looking up the rest from reference TRBV7-9 and TRBJ2-5 gives the full variable domain: DTGVSQNPRHKITKRGQNVTFRCDPISEHNRLYWYRQTLGQGPEFLTYFQNEAQLEKSRLLSDRFSAERPKGSFSTLEIQRTEQGDSAMYLCASSFAAGVTETQYFGPGTRLLVL.

The sample holds one count of this clone. The V gene is TRBV6-5, the J gene TRBJ2-7, with 7 bases aligning to TRBD2. Trimming cost V 6 bases and J 3 bases; bases outside gene matches: 11. CDR3 size: 15 residues. Germline CDR1 and CDR2: MNHEY and SVGAGI. The CDR3 reads CASSRGLGAFYEQYF. The CDR3 DNA follows: TGTGCCAGCAGCCGTGGACTAGGAGCGTTCTACGAGCAGTACTTC.

The chain employs TRBV5-5 and TRBJ2-3, with 7 bases aligning to TRBD1. CDR3 length: 16 amino acids. The V segment lost 0 bases and the J segment 5 bases; nucleotides outside the gene matches: 9. In germline, CDR1 is SGHKS, CDR2 YYEKEE (reference sequence). The DNA of the CDR3 is TGTGCCAGCAGCTTGGGACAGGGTGTCTCGGGAGATACGCAGTATTTT. The encoded protein is CASSLGQGVSGDTQYF.